This paragraph reports one T cell receptor (beta chain). The sample has other DNA sequences that encode this CDR3 too. The PCR contained 60 Vbeta and 13 Jbeta primers. TCRdb keeps only in-frame clones here, not all; method: immunoSEQ multiplex PCR. Of 200,000 to 300,000 clones detected, just under 85% appear once; the ten largest clones hold about 2%. The data belong to a study of cytomegalovirus exposure and HLA in healthy donors. V was clipped by 5 bases and J by 3 bases; unmatched bases: 3. CDR1 MNHEY and CDR2 SMNVEV come from the germline V gene (reference sequence). CDR3 size: 15 residues. The receptor was derived from a woman between 40 and 55 years old in good health and CMV-seropositive. The sample taken for sequencing was PBMCs. The chain couples TRBV27 to TRBJ2-1; 11 bases agree with TRBD2. CDR3 nucleotide sequence: TGTGCCAGCAGTCCCGGGACTAGCGGCTACAATGAGCAGTTCTTC. Translated: CASSPGTSGYNEQFF.